This T cell receptor beta chain was profiled in a study of blood T cell repertoires in COVID-19. Study-wide context: Nucleic acid was either cDNA or gDNA, and it came from T cells, B-cell-depleted T cells, or PBMCs.

Trimming took off 5 bases at V and 4 bases at J, with 9 bases between the two ends. Germline-derived CDR1 and CDR2 are LNHDA and SQIVND (reference sequence). The CDR3 has 13 residues. In the original workflow: Estimation of nucleated cell counts was performed using reference gene primer amplification. TCRdb's table, derived via immunoSEQ multiplex PCR, lists solely in-frame clones and lacks some. V and J calls and clone size are copied from that table; D and trimming were computed from the DNA. This sample has about 110,000 clones, with over 65% found just once. Input material: peripheral blood. The rearrangement uses TRBV19 and TRBJ2-1, with D perhaps matching TRBD2 (6 bases). The receptor's source is a woman aged 80 or over with acute or convalescent COVID-19. In DNA, the CDR3 is TGTGCCAGTAGTCCGGACTATTACAATGAGCAGTTCTTC. As protein: CASSPDYYNEQFF.